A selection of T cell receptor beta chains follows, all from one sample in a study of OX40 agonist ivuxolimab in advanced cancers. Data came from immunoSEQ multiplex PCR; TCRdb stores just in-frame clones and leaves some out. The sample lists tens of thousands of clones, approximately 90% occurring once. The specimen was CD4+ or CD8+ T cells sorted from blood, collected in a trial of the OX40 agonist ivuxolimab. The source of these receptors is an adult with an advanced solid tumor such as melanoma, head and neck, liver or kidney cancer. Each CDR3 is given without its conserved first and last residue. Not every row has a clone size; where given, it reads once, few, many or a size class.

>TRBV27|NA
ASSRTASYEQY
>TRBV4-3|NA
ASSQVEGTGANVLT
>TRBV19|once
ASSSSPQTQY
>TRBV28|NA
ASSPYTGLNTEAF
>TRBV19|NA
ASSIDLGLMDGDSGANVLT
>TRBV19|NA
ATSTDWDPNQPQH
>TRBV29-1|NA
SVEVGNSYNEQF
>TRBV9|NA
ASSGLQGTGTEAF
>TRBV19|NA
ASSPPLQESSYNEQF
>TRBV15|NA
ATSRGPGQGMTGELF